A selection of T cell receptor beta chains follows, all from one sample in a study of control samples from healthy donors and cancer patients. Repertoires were generated with immunoSEQ multiplex PCR, while TCRdb's copy carries only in-frame clones and drops some. The repertoire holds 350,000 to 450,000 clones, with 80% to 95% as singletons. The sample taken for sequencing was PBMCs. The receptors shown here come from a man in his forties with head and neck cancer. The CDR3 runs from the conserved cysteine through the conserved F or W. A D gene is named only where the DNA matches it firmly. Not all rows give a size; the values are once, few, many and, for expanded clones, a class.

>TRBJ1-1|once|TRBV7-9|15|-
CASSLDRGQGAEAFF
TGTGCCAGCAGCTTAGATCGAGGGCAGGGCGCTGAAGCTTTCTTT
>TRBJ2-7|-|TRBV11-2|15|-
CASSFWTESSYEQYF
TGTGCCAGCAGCTTTTGGACAGAGAGCTCCTACGAGCAGTACTTC
>TRBJ1-4|-|TRBV4-3|13|-
CASSLGIREKLFF
TGCGCCAGCAGCCTCGGGATACGGGAAAAACTGTTTTTT
>TRBJ1-1|-|TRBV4-3|14|TRBD1
CASSQGQGNTEAFF
TGCGCCAGCAGCCAGGGACAGGGGAACACTGAAGCTTTCTTT
>TRBJ1-2|-|TRBV2|13|-
CASSLDRNYGYTF
TGTGCCAGCAGTCTCGACAGAAACTATGGCTACACCTTC
>TRBJ2-3|-|TRBV10-3|12|-
CASARREDTQYF
TGTGCCAGCGCGAGGCGGGAAGATACGCAGTATTTT
>TRBJ1-2|-|TRBV4-3|15|-
CASSQLAGRAGGYTF
TGCGCCAGCAGCCAGCTAGCGGGCAGGGCGGGAGGCTACACCTTC
>TRBJ2-3|-|TRBV7-3|15|-
CASSYYAASTDTQYF
TGTGCCAGCAGCTACTACGCCGCGAGCACAGATACGCAGTATTTT
>TRBJ2-1|-|TRBV11-2|15|TRBD2
CASSLTVAGYNEQFF
TGTGCCAGCAGCTTAACGGTAGCGGGTTACAATGAGCAGTTCTTC
>TRBJ1-4|-|TRBV9|15|-
CASSVEGRVGEKLFF
TGTGCCAGCAGCGTAGAGGGCAGGGTGGGCGAAAAACTGTTTTTT
>TRBJ2-2|-|TRBV7-2|16|TRBD2
CASSRRTSGGVGELFF
TGTGCCAGCAGCCGCAGGACTAGCGGGGGGGTCGGGGAGCTGTTTTTT
>TRBJ2-1|-|TRBV19|15|-
CASSIAPYAYNEQFF
TGTGCCAGTAGTATTGCGCCCTATGCGTACAATGAGCAGTTCTTC
>TRBJ2-7|once|TRBV5-6|13|TRBD2
CASSLGRAYEQYF
TGTGCCAGCAGCCTCGGGAGGGCTTACGAGCAGTACTTC
>TRBJ1-3|once|TRBV27|14|-
CASRLDYSGNTIYF
TGTGCCAGCCGACTCGATTACTCTGGAAACACCATATATTTT
>TRBJ1-1|-|TRBV19|13|-
CASSEAGGTEAFF
TGTGCCAGTAGCGAGGCTGGAGGGACTGAAGCTTTCTTT
>TRBJ2-3|-|TRBV7-9|17|TRBD1
CASSFQRGTGGLDTQYF
TGTGCCAGCAGCTTTCAAAGGGGGACAGGGGGCCTAGATACGCAGTATTTT
>TRBJ1-5|once|TRBV28|15|-
CASRNSDLSRQPQHF
TGTGCCAGCAGGAACTCGGACCTTTCTCGGCAGCCCCAGCATTTT
>TRBJ2-1|-|TRBV30|16|-
CAWSERTLPGPAQQFF
TGTGCCTGGAGCGAGAGGACTCTACCGGGGCCCGCCCAGCAGTTCTTC
>TRBJ2-2|few|TRBV10-1|12|-
CASSAGVGELFF
TGCGCCAGCAGTGCGGGGGTCGGGGAGCTGTTTTTT
>TRBJ2-7|-|TRBV2|14|TRBD2
CASRVLAGPYEQYF
TGTGCCAGCAGAGTCCTAGCGGGGCCCTACGAGCAGTACTTC
>TRBJ2-7|-|TRBV29-1|13|TRBD1
CSVLSGGYGEQYF
TGCAGCGTGCTATCAGGGGGCTACGGCGAGCAGTACTTC
>TRBJ2-7|-|TRBV30|13|-
CAWSIGTHYEQYF
TGTGCCTGGAGTATAGGGACCCACTACGAGCAGTACTTC
>TRBJ2-4|once|TRBV5-1|13|TRBD1
CASSNGQGAFQYF
TGCGCCAGCAGCAACGGACAGGGGGCTTTCCAGTACTTC
>TRBJ1-1|-|TRBV14|16|TRBD1
CASSQESPGGNLQAFF
TGTGCCAGCAGCCAAGAATCCCCAGGGGGCAATCTACAAGCTTTCTTT
>TRBJ2-3|-|TRBV10-1|15|-
CASSEAGAGGDTQYF
TGCGCCAGCAGTGAGGCGGGGGCCGGTGGAGATACGCAGTATTTT
>TRBJ2-1|-|TRBV5-1|16|TRBD2
CASSLELAGDINEQFF
TGCGCCAGCAGCTTGGAACTAGCGGGAGATATTAATGAGCAGTTCTTC
>TRBJ1-2|-|TRBV9|14|TRBD1
CASSQRTGSYGYTF
TGTGCCAGCAGCCAACGGACAGGTTCCTATGGCTACACCTTC
>TRBJ2-4|-|TRBV28|14|-
CASSLDQAKNIQYF
TGTGCCAGCAGTTTAGACCAAGCCAAAAACATTCAGTACTTC
>TRBJ2-2|-|TRBV5-4|13|TRBD1
CASSLGQLGELFF
TGTGCCAGCAGCCTGGGACAGCTCGGGGAGCTGTTTTTT
>TRBJ2-3|-|TRBV10-1|14|-
CASSGTPFADTQYF
TGCGCCAGCAGCGGGACCCCTTTTGCAGATACGCAGTATTTT
>TRBJ2-3|-|TRBV7-9|16|TRBD1
CASSLGWGQGSDTQYF
TGTGCCAGCAGCTTAGGATGGGGACAGGGATCAGATACGCAGTATTTT
>TRBJ1-1|-|TRBV30|15|-
CAWSASVGLRAEAFF
TGTGCCTGGAGTGCCTCTGTGGGGTTGAGGGCTGAAGCTTTCTTT
>TRBJ2-1|-|TRBV20-1|14|TRBD2
CSASQLAGGGEQFF
TGCAGTGCTAGTCAACTAGCGGGAGGAGGTGAGCAGTTCTTC
>TRBJ2-4|-|TRBV30|16|-
CAWSGVGEISQNIQYF
TGTGCCTGGAGTGGCGTGGGGGAAATTAGCCAAAACATTCAGTACTTC
>TRBJ2-3|-|TRBV18|14|-
CASSPTVATDTQYF
TGTGCCAGCTCACCGACCGTAGCCACAGATACGCAGTATTTT
>TRBJ2-7|once|TRBV5-1|17|-
CASRSSQPSEWGYEQYF
TGCGCCAGCAGGAGTTCCCAGCCGAGCGAGTGGGGATACGAGCAGTACTTC